What follows are 31 T cell receptor beta chains derived from one specimen sequenced in a study of CD8 T cells in Susac syndrome. An amount of RNA that ranged from 0.5 to 1 ug was reverse transcribed with random hexamers. TCRdb re-called the immunoSEQ multiplex PCR reads through MiXCR, storing one row per CDR3 protein. This sample yields around 160,000 distinct CDR3 sequences, of which around 94% are seen a single time; over 0.12% belongs to the top ten. Material: CD4+ T cells from PBMCs. These receptors were collected from a human donor in good health.

The V call is TRBV12-3 or TRBV12-4, the J call TRBJ2-2; 8 bases are shared with TRBD2. V gave up 5 bases and J gave up 1 base; unmatched junction bases: 9. The length of the CDR3 is 17 residues. The CDR3 DNA reads as TGTGCCAGCAGTCTGACAAGGACTAGCTTGAACACCGGGGAGCTGTTTTTT. This codes for CASSLTRTSLNTGELFF.

The chain recombines TRBV9 with TRBJ2-1; 10 nucleotides line up with TRBD2. The trim removed 0 bases at V and 5 bases at J, leaving 5 bases unmatched. The CDR3 is made up of 16 amino acids. Germline V gives CDR1 SGDLS, CDR2 YYNGEE. CDR3 amino acids: CASSVAPAGGDNEQFF. The CDR3 DNA reads as TGTGCCAGCAGCGTAGCTCCAGCGGGGGGGGACAATGAGCAGTTCTTC. Full variable domain (outside the CDR3, taken from reference TRBV9 and TRBJ2-1): DSGVTQTPKHLITATGQRVTLRCSPRSGDLSVYWYQQSLDQGLQFLIQYYNGEERAKGNILERFSAQQFPDLHSELNLSSLELGDSALYFCASSVAPAGGDNEQFFGPGTRLTVL.

V gene TRBV13 combines with J gene TRBJ2-7; the D is unclear. CDR1 is PRHDT and CDR2 is FYEKMQ in the germline V gene (reference sequence). The CDR3 spans 14 residues. Deletions cut 0 bases from V and 0 bases from J, with 6 bases between. In DNA form, the CDR3 reads TGTGCCAGCAGCTTAGGCTTGAGCTCCTACGAGCAGTACTTC. This gives the protein CASSLGLSSYEQYF.

The chain uses TRBV6-6 and TRBJ2-4; D is uncertain. Germline CDR1 is MNHNY and CDR2 is SVGAGI (reference sequence). Trimming pared 7 bases from V and 2 bases from J, leaving 6 bases between. CDR3 length equals 12 residues. CDR3 residues: CASKGTKNIQYF. As DNA, the CDR3 is TGTGCCAGCAAAGGGACCAAAAACATTCAGTACTTC.

This rearrangement joins TRBV4-3 to TRBJ2-3; 9 bases agree with TRBD1. The junction had 4 bases not matched to a gene; V was cut back by 1 base and J by 2 bases. The CDR3 is made up of 16 amino acids. Germline CDR1 LGHNA, CDR2 YSLEER. The CDR3 nucleotides read TGCGCCAGCAGCCAAGGGGGACAGGGCCACACAGATACGCAGTATTTT. It is translated as CASSQGGQGHTDTQYF.

This clonotype was seen only once. The V gene is TRBV30, the J gene TRBJ1-6, with TRBD1 matching over 8 bases. Germline trimming cut 4 bases from V and 11 bases from J; bases unmatched to any gene: 10. This CDR3 is 14 amino acids long. Germline lookup yields CDR1 GTSNPN and CDR2 SVGIG (reference sequence). The CDR3 DNA reads as TGTGCCTGGACCTTGGGAGACAGGGGTACACCCCTCCACTTT. Its protein product is CAWTLGDRGTPLHF.

This clonotype occurred a few times. CDR3 in amino acids: CASSPPGTYEQYF. CDR3 coding DNA: TGTGCCAGCAGCCCCCCAGGGACCTACGAGCAGTACTTC. The V gene is TRBV5-4, the J gene TRBJ2-7, with D perhaps TRBD1 (5 bases). This CDR3 region has 13 residues. Trimming removed 4 bases at V and 2 bases at J, with 10 bases between. The germline gives CDR1 SGHNT, CDR2 YYREEE (reference sequence).

A word on this clonotype: Its ends do not fully match the called genes, so a read error is possible. V is TRBV7-7 and J is TRBJ2-1; 8 bases match TRBD1. The V gene's germline CDR1 is SSHAT and CDR2 FNYEAQ (reference sequence). The length of the CDR3 is 15 residues. CDR3 sequence reads: CASSSGQGDYNEQFF. The CDR3 region has the DNA TGTGCTAGCAGCTCCGGACAGGGCGACTACAATGAGCAGTTCTTC.

The chain links TRBV10-3 to TRBJ2-5; D is unresolved. V dropped 3 bases and J dropped 12 bases, with 11 bases sitting between them. This CDR3 comprises 11 residues. Germline CDR1 and CDR2: ENHRY and SYGVKD. The CDR3 nucleotides are TGTGCCATCAGTGAAGGGCAGATAAAGTACTTC. It is translated as CAISEGQIKYF.

The sample holds one count of this clonotype. The J gene is TRBJ2-3, the V gene TRBV30; 9 nucleotides agree with TRBD2. Germline CDR1 GTSNPN, CDR2 SVGIG (reference sequence). The CDR3 covers 14 residues. V trimming: 2 bases; J trimming: 1 base; junction bases outside the gene matches: 1. CDR3 in DNA: TGTGCCTGGAGTCTAGCGGGGCGCACAGATACGCAGTATTTT. As protein: CAWSLAGRTDTQYF. Complete variable domain (other parts from reference TRBV30 and TRBJ2-3): SQTIHQWPATLVQPVGSPLSLECTVEGTSNPNLYWYRQAAGRGLQLLFYSVGIGQISSEVPQNLSASRPQDRQFILSSKKLLLSDSGFYLCAWSLAGRTDTQYFGPGTRLTVL.

This chain joins TRBV6-2 or TRBV6-3 and TRBJ2-1; possible D gene TRBD2, 7 bases. The CDR3 is 15 residues long. The V end was cut by 5 bases, the J end by 4 bases, with 15 bases between. Per germline, CDR1 MNHEY and CDR2 SVGEGT. CDR3 bases: TGTGCCAGCAGTACCGCGCGGGGGCCTTACAATGAGCAGTTCTTC. It specifies CASSTARGPYNEQFF.

The V and J genes are TRBV20-1 and TRBJ2-7; maybe TRBD2 (6 bases). The CDR3 loop spans 14 amino acids. The V gene lost 6 bases and the J gene lost 5 bases, with 20 bases spanning the gap. Germline CDR1 and CDR2: DFQATT and SNEGSKA (reference sequence). CDR3 sequence: CSATYFGGADEQYF. The CDR3 coding sequence is TGCAGTGCAACATACTTCGGAGGGGCCGACGAGCAGTACTTC.

This chain connects TRBV2 to TRBJ2-2; D not certain. The CDR3 consists of 10 residues. CDR1 and CDR2 (germline): SNHLY, FYNNEI. With 6 bases removed from V and 6 bases from J, the gap between germline ends came to 2 bases. For the CDR3, the DNA is TGTGCCAGCAGGGCCGGGGAGCTGTTTTTT. It encodes CASRAGELFF.

This clonotype was recorded once. The J gene is TRBJ1-6, the V gene TRBV28; 7 nucleotides align to TRBD1. The CDR3 has 18 amino acids. Unmatched junction bases numbered 12, after V lost 7 bases and J lost 0 bases. From germline, CDR1 is MDHEN and CDR2 SYDVKM. CDR3 DNA sequence: TGTGCCAGCAAGGGACTAGACAGGGCGAGCTCCTATAATTCACCCCTCCACTTT. It yields the protein CASKGLDRASSYNSPLHF.

The chain has TRBV11-2 and TRBJ2-1, with D perhaps matching TRBD1 (5 bases). The germline gives CDR1 SGHAT, CDR2 FQNNGV. This CDR3 is 16 amino acids long. Trimming pared 5 bases from V and 2 bases from J, leaving 16 bases between. This CDR3 is CASSTPYRRTYNEQFF. The CDR3 coding sequence is TGTGCCAGCAGCACCCCGTACAGGCGCACCTACAATGAGCAGTTCTTC.

The chain has TRBV19 and TRBJ2-1; D possibly matches TRBD1 or TRBD2 (5 bases each). CDR3 size: 17 residues. Trimming shortened V by 4 bases and J by 7 bases, and 23 bases separated the two germline ends. In germline, CDR1 is LNHDA, CDR2 SQIVND (reference sequence). The CDR3 DNA is TGTGCCAGTAGTAAGTCGGAGTGGGGGATCCCCAGTAATGAGCAGTTCTTC. Its translation: CASSKSEWGIPSNEQFF. Combining the CDR3 with reference TRBV19 and TRBJ2-1 gives the whole variable domain DGGITQSPKYLFRKEGQNVTLSCEQNLNHDAMYWYRQDPGQGLRLIYYSQIVNDFQKGDIAEGYSVSREKKESFPLTVTSAQKNPTAFYLCASSKSEWGIPSNEQFFGPGTRLTVL.

The rearrangement uses TRBV4-1 and TRBJ1-2; perhaps TRBD1 as D (6 bases). Germline CDR1 is MGHRA and CDR2 is YSYEKL. Trimming left V 0 bases short and J 4 bases short, with 15 bases between. This CDR3 contains 16 residues. CDR3 in amino acids: CASSQDRDTSLYGYTF. CDR3 coding DNA: TGCGCCAGCAGCCAAGATCGGGACACCTCCCTCTATGGCTACACCTTC.

Only one count was recorded for this clonotype. For the CDR3, the DNA is TGTGCCAGCAGGAGACAGGGGGAGAACGAGCAGTACTTC. Translation: CASRRQGENEQYF. The V gene is TRBV28, the J gene TRBJ2-7, with 9 bases identical to TRBD1. With V trimmed by 6 bases and J by 5 bases, 5 bases remained unmatched. Germline V gives CDR1 MDHEN, CDR2 SYDVKM. The CDR3 has 13 amino acids.

The genes are TRBV6-5 and TRBJ2-7, with D perhaps TRBD2 (5 bases). V was pared by 6 bases and J by 2 bases, with 17 bases between. Germline lookup yields CDR1 MNHEY and CDR2 SVGAGI. This CDR3 has 15 amino acids. CDR3 coding DNA: TGTGCCAGCAGCCACCAGTCCGGGGTTCCCTACGAGCAGTACTTC. It translates to CASSHQSGVPYEQYF.

The chain links TRBV4-3 to TRBJ2-7; 8 positions match TRBD1. V shed 1 base and J 3 bases; nucleotides not matched to a gene: 5. The CDR3 covers 15 residues. Germline CDR1 and CDR2: LGHNA and YSLEER. The CDR3 DNA reads as TGCGCCAGCAGCCAAGGCCCCGGACAGGGCTACGAGCAGTACTTC. This encodes CASSQGPGQGYEQYF.

The chain links TRBV9 to TRBJ1-2, with 7 bases lining up with TRBD1. V lost 2 bases, J lost 6 bases, and 10 bases stayed unmatched. The germline CDR1 and CDR2 sequences are SGDLS and YYNGEE. The CDR3 is made up of 15 amino acids. The CDR3 coding sequence is TGTGCCAGCAGCGTTCAAGACAGGGAGGTAGATGGCTACACCTTC. Translating gives CASSVQDREVDGYTF.

V and J are TRBV29-1 and TRBJ2-1; D gene unclear. CDR1 is SQVTM and CDR2 is ANQGSEA in the germline V gene. This CDR3 spans 14 amino acids. The germline V and J ends were trimmed by 7 bases and 9 bases, with 22 bases remaining between them. The CDR3 DNA is TGCAGCGCACGCAGTCCCGAACAGCGCGGTGAGCAGTTCTTC. Residues: CSARSPEQRGEQFF.

The J gene is TRBJ2-7, the V gene TRBV7-2; 7 positions match TRBD2. CDR3 length equals 14 residues. The V and J ends lost 1 base and 3 bases, in that order; junction bases with no gene match: 3. Germline CDR1 SGHTA, CDR2 FQGNSA. This chain's CDR3 is CASSLEAGDYEQYF. Here the CDR3 DNA reads TGTGCCAGCAGCTTAGAGGCGGGGGACTACGAGCAGTACTTC.

The chain couples TRBV7-2 to TRBJ2-5; no clear D gene. The CDR3 is 13 amino acids. Deletions cut 3 bases from V and 0 bases from J, with 5 bases between. Germline V gene sequence: CDR1 SGHTA, CDR2 FQGNSA. CDR3 amino acids: CASSLVDQETQYF. The CDR3 region has the DNA TGTGCCAGCAGCTTGGTCGACCAAGAGACCCAGTACTTC.

This chain connects TRBV7-9 to TRBJ2-3; D not certain. Germline V gives CDR1 SEHNR, CDR2 FQNEAQ (reference sequence). This CDR3 region has 18 residues. The V end lost 4 bases, the J end lost 2 bases, and 22 bases lay between the germline ends. The CDR3 region has the DNA TGTGCCAGCAGCTACAACCGAGGAGCACTGGAACTCACAGATACGCAGTATTTT. Translated: CASSYNRGALELTDTQYF.

This rearrangement joins TRBV15 to TRBJ1-1, with D unresolved. In germline, CDR1 is LNHNV, CDR2 YYDKDF (reference sequence). V lost 8 bases to trimming and J lost 1 base, with 17 bases between them. This CDR3 has 15 amino acids. CDR3 protein: CATYTRRGGNTEAFF. DNA for the CDR3: TGTGCCACCTATACAAGGCGCGGAGGGAACACTGAAGCTTTCTTT.

The chain combines TRBV5-1 with TRBJ2-7, with D maybe TRBD1 (6 bases). Germline-derived CDR1 and CDR2 are SGHRS and YFSETQ. With 2 bases removed from V and 4 bases from J, the gap between germline ends came to 19 bases. The CDR3 extends over 16 amino acids. The CDR3 region is CASSFTYPGQRYEQYF. The CDR3 coding sequence is TGCGCCAGCAGCTTCACATACCCAGGACAGAGGTACGAGCAGTACTTC.

The chain links TRBV5-1 to TRBJ2-5; D gene ambiguous. Germline V gives CDR1 SGHRS, CDR2 YFSETQ. V was clipped by 4 bases and J by 4 bases, with 14 bases between them. The CDR3 is made up of 14 amino acids. DNA for the CDR3: TGCGCCAGCAGCCCCGGGCTAATCGGAGAGACCCAGTACTTC. Residues: CASSPGLIGETQYF. The variable domain in full, with the rest retrieved from reference TRBV5-1 and TRBJ2-5, is KAGVTQTPRYLIKTRGQQVTLSCSPISGHRSVSWYQQTPGQGLQFLFEYFSETQRNKGNFPGRFSGRQFSNSRSEMNVSTLELGDSALYLCASSPGLIGETQYFGPGTRLLVL.

This chain uses TRBV5-4 with TRBJ2-3; D possibly corresponds to TRBD2 (5 bases). The germline gives CDR1 SGHNT, CDR2 YYREEE (reference sequence). CDR3 size: 13 residues. The V end lost 4 bases, the J end lost 4 bases, and 10 bases lay between the germline ends. In DNA form, the CDR3 reads TGTGCCAGCAGCCCCACCGGGGCAGATACGCAGTATTTT. Its translation: CASSPTGADTQYF.

This clonotype was found once. V is TRBV4-3 and J is TRBJ2-1, with 11 bases matching TRBD2. The CDR3 totals 17 residues. The germline V gene encodes CDR1 LGHNA and CDR2 YSLEER. V gave up 0 bases and J gave up 7 bases; unmatched junction bases: 8. The CDR3 sequence: CASSQDLSSGGRNEQFF. The CDR3 DNA is TGCGCCAGCAGCCAAGATCTGTCTAGCGGGGGGAGGAATGAGCAGTTCTTC.

This chain connects TRBV2 to TRBJ2-1, with D tentatively TRBD2 (5 bases). Germline assignment: CDR1 SNHLY and CDR2 FYNNEI. The CDR3 spans 14 residues. Trimming left V 3 bases short and J 2 bases short, with 8 bases between. The CDR3 DNA is TGTGCCAGCAGTGAGATGGGAGCCTACAATGAGCAGTTCTTC. As protein: CASSEMGAYNEQFF.